The TCR beta chain under discussion was sequenced for a study of OX40 agonist ivuxolimab in advanced cancers. Across the whole study: An agonistic human IgG2 monoclonal antibody against OX40 (CD134) was given. A partial response was reached by three patients: one with hepatocellular carcinoma and two with cutaneous melanoma. Whole-study results and caveats: With doses of 0.1 to 3.0 mg/kg, CD4+ and CD8+ blood T cells had undergone clonal expansion by week 6.

Patients had blood sampled at baseline and again on cycle 4 day 1 and cycle 7 day 1. TCRdb keeps only in-frame clones here, not all; method: immunoSEQ multiplex PCR. The repertoire holds 12,000 or so clones, under 90% seen once, with approximately 9% in the top ten. Note on this clone: What it recognizes is unknown.

The CDR3 extends over 15 amino acids. Germline V CDR1 and CDR2: SGHDT, YYEEEE. Trimming took 0 bases from V and 7 from J; bases not matched to a gene: 9. The sequence was obtained from an adult with an advanced solid tumor such as melanoma, head and neck, liver or kidney cancer. The source material was CD4+ or CD8+ T cells sorted from blood, sampled in a trial of the OX40 agonist ivuxolimab. The chain recombines TRBV5-6 with TRBJ1-1; 7 positions agree with TRBD1. The CDR3 spells CASSLGVPGTVEAFF. CDR3 bases: TGTGCCAGCAGCTTGGGAGTCCCAGGGACAGTTGAAGCTTTCTTT.